This TCR beta chain is from a study of cytotoxic CD8 clonotypes in ibrutinib-treated CLL. Per germline, CDR1 SGHRS and CDR2 YFSETQ. Between the trimmed V and J ends, which lost 0 bases and 3 bases, there was a span of 16 bases. CDR3 length equals 17 residues. Measured with immunoSEQ multiplex PCR; TCRdb has only the in-frame clones, and not every one. This sample has about 140,000 clones, with around 77% found just once. The sequence was collected from a human donor with chronic lymphocytic leukemia. The J gene is TRBJ1-3, the V gene TRBV5-1, with D possibly being TRBD1 (5 bases). The sequencing here drew on PBMCs, taken after 12 months of ibrutinib treatment. Here the CDR3 DNA reads TGCGCCAGCAGCTTGGAAGCGTTGGGGGTTGGTGGAAACACCATATATTTT. It yields the protein CASSLEALGVGGNTIYF.